A single sample is the source of the 11 T cell receptor beta chains below, sequenced in a study of T cell responses to AZD1222 COVID-19 vaccine. Only in-frame clones appear in the TCRdb table, and some are missing; sequencing was by immunoSEQ multiplex PCR. The table includes around 140,000 clones, roughly 92% detected once. Sequencing used peripheral blood, obtained on day 0 of AZD1222 vaccination. The receptors were sampled from an adult in good health.

This chain links TRBV28 with TRBJ2-1, with 10 bases aligning to TRBD2. This CDR3 has 17 amino acids. Trimming at V came to 5 bases and at J to 4 bases, leaving 11 bases not matched to a gene. Germline V CDR1 and CDR2: MDHEN, SYDVKM. Here the CDR3 DNA reads TGTGCCAGCAGTCCTTCTAGCGGGAGTAACCTATACAATGAGCAGTTCTTC. Translating gives CASSPSSGSNLYNEQFF.

The chain carries TRBV9 and TRBJ2-1; 9 nucleotides align to TRBD2. The CDR3 runs to 16 residues. Germline values: CDR1 SGDLS, CDR2 YYNGEE. After removal of 3 bases from V and 0 bases from J, the junction contained 4 bases not matched to a gene. CDR3 amino acids: CASSGVSGSSYNEQFF. DNA for the CDR3: TGTGCCAGCAGCGGGGTTAGCGGGAGCTCCTACAATGAGCAGTTCTTC.

This chain connects TRBV5-6 to TRBJ1-5; D remains unclear. Germline CDR1 reads SGHDT; CDR2 reads YYEEEE. Trimming removed 4 bases at V and 2 bases at J, with 7 bases between. The length of the CDR3 is 13 residues. The CDR3 loop reads CASSLVGNQPQHF. The CDR3 DNA reads TGTGCCAGCAGCCTGGTGGGCAATCAGCCCCAGCATTTT.

This clone was found once. The chain joins TRBV29-1 to TRBJ1-4, with 7 nucleotides matching TRBD1. The CDR3 consists of 13 residues. Per the germline V gene, CDR1 is SQVTM and CDR2 is ANQGSEA. V was pared by 5 bases and J by 8 bases, with 8 bases of the junction left unmatched. This CDR3 reads CSVRQGRWEKLFF. Here the CDR3 DNA reads TGCAGCGTTAGACAGGGTCGGTGGGAAAAACTGTTTTTT.

CDR3 sequence: CAIKGQEYTEAFF. The DNA for the CDR3 is TGCGCCATCAAGGGGCAGGAGTACACTGAAGCTTTCTTT. This chain joins TRBV10-2 and TRBJ1-1; possible D gene TRBD1, 5 bases. CDR3 length equals 13 residues. Trimming removed 10 bases at V and 3 bases at J, with 15 bases between. From germline, CDR1 is WSHSY and CDR2 SAAADI.

The V gene is TRBV6-5, the J gene TRBJ1-2; TRBD1 aligns across 10 bases. From germline, CDR1 is MNHEY and CDR2 SVGAGI. This CDR3 is built from 13 residues. V lost 8 bases, J lost 8 bases, and 8 bases stayed unmatched. CDR3 amino acids: CASQTGGPEGYTF. The CDR3 DNA reads as TGTGCCAGCCAGACAGGGGGCCCAGAGGGCTACACCTTC.

The chain couples TRBV19 to TRBJ2-1; D not resolved. The CDR3 has 15 residues. Deletions cut 5 bases from V and 4 bases from J, with 15 bases between. CDR1 LNHDA and CDR2 SQIVND come from the germline V gene (reference sequence). CDR3 loop: CASSASRARYNEQFF. DNA of the CDR3: TGTGCCAGTAGTGCCTCACGAGCACGATACAATGAGCAGTTCTTC.

This sequence joins TRBV5-5 and TRBJ1-2; D not resolved. The CDR3 totals 13 residues. Germline CDR1 and CDR2: SGHKS and YYEKEE (reference sequence). The V end was cut by 0 bases, the J end by 8 bases, with 11 bases between. The CDR3 DNA reads as TGTGCCAGCAGCTTGGCCGGGGAGATCGGCTACACCTTC. This encodes CASSLAGEIGYTF.

The V gene is TRBV5-1, the J gene TRBJ2-1, with 16 bases lining up with TRBD2. This CDR3 region has 17 residues. Germline values: CDR1 SGHRS, CDR2 YFSETQ. J gave up 3 bases and V 3 bases, and 3 bases lay outside the gene matches. The CDR3 region has the DNA TGCGCCAGCAGCTCGGGACTAGCGGGAGGGCGCTACAATGAGCAGTTCTTC. Amino acids: CASSSGLAGGRYNEQFF.

This clone was seen once. The CDR3 region has the DNA TGTGCCAGCAGTTTCACAGGGTATCAGCCCCAGCATTTT. Translated: CASSFTGYQPQHF. The gene calls are TRBV12-3 or TRBV12-4 and TRBJ1-5; D possibly corresponds to TRBD1 (6 bases). V lost 3 bases, J lost 5 bases, and 8 bases lay in between. CDR3 length: 13 amino acids.

In DNA form, the CDR3 reads TGTGCCAGCAGCGAGGGACCGTTCAATCAGCCCCAGCATTTT. Protein: CASSEGPFNQPQHF. The chain joins TRBV9 to TRBJ1-5; tentatively, D is TRBD1 (5 bases). Looked up from germline, CDR1 is SGDLS and CDR2 is YYNGEE. The CDR3 length is 14 residues. V was clipped by 3 bases and J by 3 bases, with 10 bases between them.